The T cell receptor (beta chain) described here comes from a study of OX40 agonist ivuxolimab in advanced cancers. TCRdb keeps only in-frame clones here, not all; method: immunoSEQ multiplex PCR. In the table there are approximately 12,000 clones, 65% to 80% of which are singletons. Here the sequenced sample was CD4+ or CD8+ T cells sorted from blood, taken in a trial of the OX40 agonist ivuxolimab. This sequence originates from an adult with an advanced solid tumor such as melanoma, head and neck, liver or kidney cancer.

CDR3 protein: CSVDQRDTDTQYF. CDR3 sequence (DNA): TGCAGCGTTGATCAGCGGGACACAGATACGCAGTATTTT. V is TRBV29-1 and J is TRBJ2-3; 7 bases are a match to TRBD2. With 3 bases clipped from V and 2 bases from J, the junction kept 2 bases outside the gene matches. CDR3 length equals 13 residues. Germline loops: CDR1 SQVTM, CDR2 ANQGSEA.